Listed below are T cell receptor beta chains from one sample, sequenced in a study of T cells in Graves' hyperthyroidism and ophthalmopathy. TCRdb used MiXCR to reprocess the multiplex PCR reads, holding one entry per CDR3 protein. The table records some 570,000 distinct CDR3 sequences, 14% of them present only once. The sequencing input was blood. These receptors all come from a woman aged 18 to 35 with Graves' ophthalmopathy. The CDR3 runs from the conserved cysteine through the conserved F or W. A D gene is named only where the DNA matches it firmly. The size field is filled for only some rows; it gives once, few, many or a size class.

D: .; J: TRBJ2-3; size: many; V: TRBV20-1; DNA: TGCAGTGCTAGAGATCCGCATGGGCGCGGTAGCACAGGTACGCAGTATTTT; CDR3: CSARDPHGRGSTGTQYF
D: .; J: TRBJ2-3; size: many; V: TRBV28; DNA: TGTGCCAGCAGTTCCCGGGACGGACGCACAGATACGCAGTATTTT; CDR3: CASSSRDGRTDTQYF
D: .; J: TRBJ1-5; size: many; V: TRBV27; DNA: TGTGCCACGAGGAAAAACGGAGGTTCCAATCAGCCCCAGCATTTT; CDR3: CATRKNGGSNQPQHF
D: TRBD1; J: TRBJ1-1; size: .; V: TRBV7-9; DNA: TGTGCCGGCAGCTTGGGGACAGGGGGGGCGCGGCACACTGAAGCTTTCTTT; CDR3: CAGSLGTGGARHTEAFF
D: .; J: TRBJ2-1; size: .; V: TRBV11-3; DNA: TGTGCCAGCAGAATCAGGTCGGGTGGGAATGAGCAGTTCTTC; CDR3: CASRIRSGGNEQFF
D: TRBD2; J: TRBJ2-1; size: few; V: TRBV20-1; DNA: TGCAGTGCTAGACTAGACTGGACTAGCGGACTCCACAATGAGCAGTTCTTC; CDR3: CSARLDWTSGLHNEQFF
D: TRBD2; J: TRBJ2-1; size: .; V: TRBV7-2; DNA: TGTGCCAGCAGCTTGGTTCGACTAGCGGTATACAATGAGCAGTTCTTC; CDR3: CASSLVRLAVYNEQFF
D: TRBD2; J: TRBJ2-7; size: many; V: TRBV3-1; DNA: TGTGCCAGCAGCCAAGAACTAGCGGGAGGTTCCTACGAGCAGTACTTC; CDR3: CASSQELAGGSYEQYF
D: TRBD2; J: TRBJ2-5; size: many; V: TRBV2; DNA: TGTGCCAGCAGTGTTAGCGGGAGAGGAGAGACCCAGTACTTC; CDR3: CASSVSGRGETQYF
D: TRBD2; J: TRBJ2-7; size: .; V: TRBV7-2; DNA: TGTGCCAGCAGCTCCGGACTAGCGGGGGACAATGAGCAGTACTTC; CDR3: CASSSGLAGDNEQYF
D: .; J: TRBJ2-4; size: many; V: TRBV6-2/TRBV6-3; DNA: TGTGCCAGCAGTTACGGGGGAGCCAAAAACATTCAGTACTTC; CDR3: CASSYGGAKNIQYF
D: TRBD2; J: TRBJ2-7; size: many; V: TRBV7-8; DNA: TGTGCCAGCAGCGCACCGGGACTACCAACCTACGAGCAGTACTTC; CDR3: CASSAPGLPTYEQYF
D: .; J: TRBJ1-2; size: many; V: TRBV7-9; DNA: TGTGCCAGCAGCGGGGAATCCCCTAACTATGGCTACACCTTC; CDR3: CASSGESPNYGYTF
D: TRBD1; J: TRBJ2-5; size: many; V: TRBV6-2/TRBV6-3; DNA: TGTGCCAGCTCACAATGGGACAGGGGACTGTACCAAGAGACCCAGTACTTC; CDR3: CASSQWDRGLYQETQYF
D: .; J: TRBJ1-2; size: .; V: TRBV6-1; DNA: TGTGCCAGCAGTGTGGGAAGGGCCCTCTATGGCTACACCTTC; CDR3: CASSVGRALYGYTF
D: TRBD2; J: TRBJ2-3; size: many; V: TRBV2; DNA: TGTGCCAGCAGTGATTTGGGACTAGCGGGAGTGGGTACGCAGTATTTT; CDR3: CASSDLGLAGVGTQYF
D: .; J: TRBJ1-1; size: many; V: TRBV6-1; DNA: TGTGCCAGCAAGTTCAGGGGCGGGGGGACTGAAGCTTTCTTT; CDR3: CASKFRGGGTEAFF
D: TRBD1; J: TRBJ2-2; size: few; V: TRBV5-1; DNA: TGCGCCAGCAGCCTAACAACAGGGGCCACCGGGGAGCTGTTTTTT; CDR3: CASSLTTGATGELFF
D: .; J: TRBJ2-2; size: many; V: TRBV5-1; DNA: TGCGCCAGCAGCCCCTATAGTATGTTGAACACCGGGGAGCTGTTTTTT; CDR3: CASSPYSMLNTGELFF
D: .; J: TRBJ2-7; size: many; V: TRBV11-2; DNA: TGTGCCAGCAGCTTAGGGGCGACTCTCCCCGAGCAGTACTTC; CDR3: CASSLGATLPEQYF
D: TRBD1; J: TRBJ2-5; size: .; V: TRBV12-3/TRBV12-4; DNA: TGTGCCTGCAGTACAGGGGGAGTTGGAGAGACCCAGTACTTC; CDR3: CACSTGGVGETQYF
D: .; J: TRBJ2-7; size: many; V: TRBV6-1; DNA: TGTGCCACGACAAAGGGGGATAGCTCCTACGAGCAGTACTTC; CDR3: CATTKGDSSYEQYF
D: .; J: TRBJ1-4; size: few; V: TRBV18; DNA: TGTGCCAGCTCACCTATTGGGGCGGCAATTAATGAAAAACTGTTTTTT; CDR3: CASSPIGAAINEKLFF
D: .; J: TRBJ2-1; size: many; V: TRBV5-1; DNA: TGCGCCAGCTTACCTACCCCCGGGGGCTCCTACAATGAGCAGTTCTTC; CDR3: CASLPTPGGSYNEQFF
D: .; J: TRBJ1-2; size: many; V: TRBV27; DNA: TGTGCCAGCAGTTTACGGGCAGATATCCTATTGGGTTATGGCTACACCTTC; CDR3: CASSLRADILLGYGYTF
D: .; J: TRBJ2-2; size: once; V: TRBV28; DNA: TGTGCCAGCAAAGTTTGGGGGCCAGCAAGCACCGGGGAGCTGTTTTTT; CDR3: CASKVWGPASTGELFF
D: TRBD2; J: TRBJ2-7; size: many; V: TRBV30; DNA: TGTGCCTGGAGTGATAGCGGGGAGACGCTAAGGGTCTACGAGCAGTACTTC; CDR3: CAWSDSGETLRVYEQYF
D: TRBD2; J: TRBJ2-1; size: many; V: TRBV20-1; DNA: TGCAGTGCTGACCCCCCTAGCGGCAATGAGCAGTTCTTC; CDR3: CSADPPSGNEQFF
D: TRBD2; J: TRBJ2-5; size: many; V: TRBV20-1; DNA: TGCAGTGCCCGAGCCCTAGCGGGAGAGACCCAGTACTTC; CDR3: CSARALAGETQYF
D: .; J: TRBJ2-1; size: many; V: TRBV24-1; DNA: TGTGCCACCAGTGATTTGACCCTAGCTAGGGGCAATGAGCAGTTCTTC; CDR3: CATSDLTLARGNEQFF
D: .; J: TRBJ1-2; size: many; V: TRBV29-1; DNA: TGCAGCGTTGAAGTTTCCGGGGGCGCGAATGGCTACACCTTC; CDR3: CSVEVSGGANGYTF
D: .; J: TRBJ2-7; size: many; V: TRBV24-1; DNA: TGTGCCGTCCTGGAGGAGCGGGCAAACTCCTACGAGCAGTACTTC; CDR3: CAVLEERANSYEQYF
D: .; J: TRBJ1-2; size: many; V: TRBV27; DNA: TGTGCCAGCAGTTTTGGGGGTGTTGACTATGGCTACACCTTC; CDR3: CASSFGGVDYGYTF
D: TRBD2; J: TRBJ2-1; size: .; V: TRBV2; DNA: TGTGCCAGCAGTTTAAGGCCTAGCGGCAGCTCCTACAATGAGCAGTTCTTC; CDR3: CASSLRPSGSSYNEQFF
D: TRBD1; J: TRBJ2-7; size: .; V: TRBV20-1; DNA: TGCAGTGCTTGGGACAGGGGTTCCTACGAGCAGTACTTC; CDR3: CSAWDRGSYEQYF
D: .; J: TRBJ1-5; size: many; V: TRBV10-2; DNA: TGCGCCAGCAGTGAACCTCCTTGGAGCAATCAGCCCCAGCATTTT; CDR3: CASSEPPWSNQPQHF
D: .; J: TRBJ1-5; size: many; V: TRBV6-1; DNA: TGTGCCAGCAGTGAAGCGACGGGGATTAGCAATCAGCCCCAGCATTTT; CDR3: CASSEATGISNQPQHF
D: .; J: TRBJ1-1; size: many; V: TRBV27; DNA: TGTGCCAGCAGTCCCCCCCCTGGGGGCACTGAAGCTTTCTTT; CDR3: CASSPPPGGTEAFF
D: TRBD1; J: TRBJ2-3; size: many; V: TRBV28; DNA: TGTGCCAGCAGTACGCCTACAGGGGGATCCACAGATACGCAGTATTTT; CDR3: CASSTPTGGSTDTQYF
D: TRBD1; J: TRBJ1-5; size: few; V: TRBV7-2; DNA: TGTGCCAGCAGCCGAACAGGGGGTCAGCCCCAGCATTTT; CDR3: CASSRTGGQPQHF
D: TRBD1; J: TRBJ1-2; size: .; V: TRBV27; DNA: TGTGCCAGCAGTAAGATTATAGGACAGGGGCGATATGGCTACACCTTC; CDR3: CASSKIIGQGRYGYTF